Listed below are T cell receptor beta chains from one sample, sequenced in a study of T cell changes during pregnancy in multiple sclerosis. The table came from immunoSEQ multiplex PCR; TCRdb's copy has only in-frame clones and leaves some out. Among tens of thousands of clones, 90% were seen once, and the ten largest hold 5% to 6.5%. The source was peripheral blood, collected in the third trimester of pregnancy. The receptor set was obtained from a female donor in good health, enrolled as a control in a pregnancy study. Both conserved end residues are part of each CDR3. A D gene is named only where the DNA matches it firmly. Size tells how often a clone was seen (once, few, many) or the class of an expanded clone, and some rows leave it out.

TGTGCCAGCAGCCGCCCGGGAGGGGTGGTTAGTACCGGGGAGCTGTTTTTT CASSRPGGVVSTGELFF TRBD2 . TRBJ2-2 TRBV5-6
TGCGCCAGCAGCCGGGAGAGGGGGGAGCAGTACTTC CASSRERGEQYF . . TRBJ2-7 TRBV4-1
TGTGCCAGTAGTATGACGGGTAATTCACCCCTCCACTTT CASSMTGNSPLHF . few TRBJ1-6 TRBV19
TGTGCCAGCAGCAAAGGGAAGGAGAGCTATGGCTACACCTTC CASSKGKESYGYTF . . TRBJ1-2 TRBV21-1
TGTGCCAGCAGCTCCCAGGGAAATGAGCAGTTCTTC CASSSQGNEQFF . . TRBJ2-1 TRBV7-2
TGTGCCAGCAGTTACCGGGACAGGGAAGATACGCAGTATTTT CASSYRDREDTQYF TRBD1 . TRBJ2-3 TRBV6-6
TGTGCCAGCAGCAGGGCGCCCGCACTAGCGGGGGTCGCCTACGAGCAGTACTTC CASSRAPALAGVAYEQYF TRBD2 . TRBJ2-7 TRBV7-2
TGTGCTAGTGGTGGAGCGGGCCGGCAGTACTTC CASGGAGRQYF . . TRBJ2-7 TRBV12-5
TGTGCCAGCGGCGGGATTGATAATGAAAAACTGTTTTTT CASGGIDNEKLFF . . TRBJ1-4 TRBV6-5
TGCGCCAGCAGCGTATCCGGGACTAGCGGGGGGGCCCTTCCGGATACGCAGTATTTT CASSVSGTSGGALPDTQYF TRBD2 . TRBJ2-3 TRBV5-1
TGTGCCAGTAGTACTAGCGGGGGCTACGAGCAGTACTTC CASSTSGGYEQYF TRBD2 once TRBJ2-7 TRBV19
TGCGCCAGCAGCTTGGGACAGGGGGTCGACACCGGGGAGCTGTTTTTT CASSLGQGVDTGELFF TRBD1 . TRBJ2-2 TRBV5-1
TGTGCCAGCAGCGCTAGCGGGGCCTCGGGAGAGCAGTACTTC CASSASGASGEQYF TRBD2 once TRBJ2-7 TRBV9
TGTGCCAGCAGTTTATGCAAGTCAGAAGGCCCTAAACAGGTAGATACGCAGTATTTT CASSLCKSEGPKQVDTQYF . . TRBJ2-3 TRBV28
TGTGCCAGCAGTATACTAGCGGGAGAACCGCGGGAGACCCAGTACTTC CASSILAGEPRETQYF TRBD2 . TRBJ2-5 TRBV6-4
TGTGCCAGCAGTCCCGGGGGATTAGCGCCCTACAATGAGCAGTTCTTC CASSPGGLAPYNEQFF . . TRBJ2-1 TRBV28
TGTGCCAGTAGTATAGATCAACAGACCAATCAGCCCCAGCATTTT CASSIDQQTNQPQHF . . TRBJ1-5 TRBV19
TGCGCCAGCAGCTTGGCCGACAGAACGCCCCTCCACTTT CASSLADRTPLHF . . TRBJ1-6 TRBV5-1
TGTGCCAGCCAAGTGGGGCTAGCGGGGAAGGCAGATACGCAGTATTTT CASQVGLAGKADTQYF TRBD2 . TRBJ2-3 TRBV7-2
TGTGCCAGCAGCTTGGACGGGAAGATGGTATCCTATAATTCACCCCTCCACTTT CASSLDGKMVSYNSPLHF . . TRBJ1-6 TRBV5-4
TGCAGTGCTAGCGGGGAAGAGACCCAGTACTTC CSASGEETQYF . . TRBJ2-5 TRBV20-1
TGTGCCAGTAGTCAGGGGGCCGGCACCGGGGAGCTGTTTTTT CASSQGAGTGELFF TRBD1 . TRBJ2-2 TRBV19
TGCGCCAGCAGGAGGGGGGGAGAGACCCAGTACTTC CASRRGGETQYF . once TRBJ2-5 TRBV5-1
TGTGCCAGCTCACCTACCACCATGCTAGCGGGGGGGTCCTACGAGCAGTACTTC CASSPTTMLAGGSYEQYF TRBD2 . TRBJ2-7 TRBV18
TGTGCCTGGAGTGTTCGACAGCCCTACGAGCAGTACTTC CAWSVRQPYEQYF . . TRBJ2-7 TRBV30
TGCGCCAGCAGCCAAGTTACGGGGGGTGGGCTCAATTCACCCCTCCACTTT CASSQVTGGGLNSPLHF . . TRBJ1-6 TRBV4-1
TGTGCCAGCAGCTTCTACCGGGACAAATTAGCCAAAAACATTCAGTACTTC CASSFYRDKLAKNIQYF . . TRBJ2-4 TRBV7-6
TGTGCCAGCAGTTTAGACTCCTCAGGGCGGGGGACGGGTGGCTACACCTTC CASSLDSSGRGTGGYTF . . TRBJ1-2 TRBV27
TGTGCCAGCAGACTGACCCGGGACAGGGGGGCCGGGGAGCTGTTTTTT CASRLTRDRGAGELFF TRBD1 once TRBJ2-2 TRBV27
TGTGCCAGCAGTGAAGGATCAGGGCGTGTCTGGAATTTT CASSEGSGRVWNF . . TRBJ1-5 TRBV6-1
TGTGCCAGCAGCCTCCAGACTAGCGGTAGGCAGAATGAGCAGTTCTTC CASSLQTSGRQNEQFF TRBD2 . TRBJ2-1 TRBV5-4
TGTGCCAGCAGCTTGTCTAGCGGCAATGAGCAGTTCTTC CASSLSSGNEQFF TRBD2 . TRBJ2-1 TRBV7-3
TGTGCCAGCAGCCAAGATGTGTGGCAGGCGACCTACAATGAGCAGTTCTTC CASSQDVWQATYNEQFF . . TRBJ2-1 TRBV4-2
TGTGCCAGCAGCACCGGCCGAGGCTATGGTTACACCTTC CASSTGRGYGYTF . . TRBJ1-2 TRBV7-2
TGTGCCAGTAGTTTACAGACAGGGGGCGCGGACTCGGCCAAAAACATTCAGTACTTC CASSLQTGGADSAKNIQYF TRBD1 . TRBJ2-4 TRBV19
TGTGCCAGCAGCTTAGTCCTAGCGGGGGGGAGCACAGATACGCAGTATTTT CASSLVLAGGSTDTQYF TRBD2 . TRBJ2-3 TRBV7-2
TGTGCCAGCAGTCGGACTAGCGGGGGTTCAATTTCCTACAATGAGCAGTTCTTC CASSRTSGGSISYNEQFF TRBD2 . TRBJ2-1 TRBV7-3
TGTGCCAGCGAAGCTAGCTCCCACAATGAGCAGTTCTTC CASEASSHNEQFF . once TRBJ2-1 TRBV7-9
TGTGCCAGCAGCTTAGCGGAGCAGGGGATGTTAGTAGAGCAGTACTTC CASSLAEQGMLVEQYF . . TRBJ2-7 TRBV11-1
TGTGCCAGCAGCTTATTGAGGGAGAGAGAAAAACTGTTTTTT CASSLLREREKLFF . . TRBJ1-4 TRBV7-9
TGTGCCAGCACCCGCAGACAGGGGAGGAATTCACCCCTCCACTTT CASTRRQGRNSPLHF TRBD1 . TRBJ1-6 TRBV27
TGTGCCAGCAGTCCGACATCCTTTGGCACAGATACGCAGTATTTT CASSPTSFGTDTQYF . . TRBJ2-3 TRBV11-1
TGTGCCAGCAGCTTAATATCCGGGGTCGCCGGTCGGGACACTGAAGCTTTCTTT CASSLISGVAGRDTEAFF . . TRBJ1-1 TRBV7-6
TGTGCCAGCTCACCACTCGTAGTCAGGGTGGCGAACACTGAAGCTTTCTTT CASSPLVVRVANTEAFF . . TRBJ1-1 TRBV18
TGTGCCAGCAGTGAACTAGCGGGAGACACAGATACGCAGTATTTT CASSELAGDTDTQYF TRBD2 medium-sized TRBJ2-3 TRBV6-4
TGCGCCAGCGGGGACGACAGGGACGAGCAGTACTTC CASGDDRDEQYF TRBD1 . TRBJ2-7 TRBV5-1
TGTGCCAGCAGCCGGCTCGTTGTGGGGCAGACTTACAATGAGCAGTTCTTC CASSRLVVGQTYNEQFF . once TRBJ2-1 TRBV11-2
TGTGCCAGCAGTCCCACGGGACAGGGGATTTACGAGCAGTACTTC CASSPTGQGIYEQYF TRBD1 . TRBJ2-7 TRBV28
TGTGCCAGCAGCCCGTACCAGGGTAATCAGCCCCAGCATTTT CASSPYQGNQPQHF . . TRBJ1-5 TRBV5-5
TGTGCCAGCAGCTATACTAGCGGGAGTAAGGATACGCAGTATTTT CASSYTSGSKDTQYF TRBD2 . TRBJ2-3 TRBV7-2
TGTGCCAGCTCACTTTATACCCCGGGACTAGCGGGGGGGGTCTCCTACAATGAGCAGTTCTTC CASSLYTPGLAGGVSYNEQFF TRBD2 . TRBJ2-1 TRBV18
TGCGCCAGCAGCATGTCTCTCTCGGGAGGCTACACCTTC CASSMSLSGGYTF . medium-sized TRBJ1-2 TRBV5-1
TGTGCCAGCAGCGGAGGACTAGCGGGGGGGCCAGGTTACACCGGGGAGCTGTTTTTT CASSGGLAGGPGYTGELFF TRBD2 . TRBJ2-2 TRBV5-6
TGCGCCAGCAGCCCCGGGACTAGCGGGGCCCATGAGCAGTTCTTC CASSPGTSGAHEQFF TRBD2 . TRBJ2-1 TRBV4-3
TGTGCCAGCAGGGGGGAGGCCTCCTACGAGCAGTACTTC CASRGEASYEQYF . . TRBJ2-7 TRBV9
TGTGCCAGCAGCCTACTCTGGACAGGGAACACCGGGGAGCTGTTTTTT CASSLLWTGNTGELFF TRBD1 . TRBJ2-2 TRBV5-4
TGTGCCAGCTCACCACTAGGAGGGACTGATAATGGCTACACCTTC CASSPLGGTDNGYTF . . TRBJ1-2 TRBV18
TGTGCCAGCAGCGAGGCAGGGGGCGTCGGGGAGCTGTTTTTT CASSEAGGVGELFF TRBD1 . TRBJ2-2 TRBV9
TGCGCCAGCAGCTCCTCCGGGACAGGGGTCGAGCAGTACTTC CASSSSGTGVEQYF TRBD1 . TRBJ2-7 TRBV5-1